This T cell receptor beta chain was identified in a study of blood T cells in healthy people across ages. Turning to the study itself: Researchers report that template switching captured about one barcoded beta molecule per two T cells.

This clonotype was picked up a small number of times. Drawn from each donor were 8.5 to 10 milliliters of peripheral blood. Isolation of PBMCs gave at least 6 million cells per sample. This CDR3 has 18 residues. V gave up 10 bases and J gave up 0 bases; unmatched junction bases: 12. Germline lookup yields CDR1 ENHRY and CDR2 SYGVKD. A J-beta primer mix and a sample-barcoded 5' primer were used in a second PCR of about 7 to 12 cycles. TCRdb processed the 5' RACE reads anew with MiXCR; each CDR3 protein has one entry. Among 1.5 million to 2 million distinct CDR3 sequences listed, under 30% were seen once.

Sequenced material: blood. This TCR was sampled from a woman aged 30 to 39 in good health. The chain uses TRBV10-3 and TRBJ2-4, with TRBD2 matching 13 bases. The CDR3 sequence is CATNPGLAGPVAKNIQYF. Written as DNA, the CDR3 is TGTGCCACCAATCCGGGACTAGCGGGACCAGTAGCCAAAAACATTCAGTACTTC.